This record looks at one T cell receptor beta chain sequence and its context. Its antigen is still unknown. Vbeta (60) and Jbeta (13) primers were used in the PCR. The table came from immunoSEQ multiplex PCR; TCRdb's copy has only in-frame clones and leaves some out. The sample has under 150,000 clones; around 78% are singletons. This entry belongs to a study of cytomegalovirus exposure and HLA in healthy donors. Study conclusions and caveats: Highly shared variants forming one cluster were likely a sequencing artifact.

The CDR3 is made up of 12 amino acids. Germline V gene lookup returns CDR1 SGHRS and CDR2 YFSETQ. V lost 2 bases, J lost 6 bases, and 2 bases stayed unmatched. This sequence was found in a woman aged 40 to 49 in good health and CMV-seropositive. Sequencing used PBMCs. The V call is TRBV5-1, the J call TRBJ2-7; TRBD1 aligns across 7 bases. The CDR3 sequence is CASSFPGGEQYF. Written as DNA, the CDR3 is TGCGCCAGCAGCTTTCCAGGGGGCGAGCAGTACTTC.